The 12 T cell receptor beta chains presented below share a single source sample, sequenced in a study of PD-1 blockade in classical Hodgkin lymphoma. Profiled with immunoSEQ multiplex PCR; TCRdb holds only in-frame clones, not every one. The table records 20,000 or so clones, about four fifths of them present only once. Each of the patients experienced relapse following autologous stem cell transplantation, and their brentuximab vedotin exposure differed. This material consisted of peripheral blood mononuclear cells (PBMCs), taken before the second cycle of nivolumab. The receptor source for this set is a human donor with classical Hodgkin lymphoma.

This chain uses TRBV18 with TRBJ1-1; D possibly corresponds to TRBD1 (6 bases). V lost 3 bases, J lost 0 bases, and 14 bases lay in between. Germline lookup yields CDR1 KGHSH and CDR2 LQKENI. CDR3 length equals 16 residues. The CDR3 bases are TGTGCCAGCTCACCTGTAGGGGGACTCATGAACACTGAAGCTTTCTTT. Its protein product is CASSPVGGLMNTEAFF.

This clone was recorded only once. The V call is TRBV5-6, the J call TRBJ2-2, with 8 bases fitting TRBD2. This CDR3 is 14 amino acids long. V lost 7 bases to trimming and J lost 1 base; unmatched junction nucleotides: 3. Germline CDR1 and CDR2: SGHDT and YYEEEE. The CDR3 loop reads CASSGLGNTGELFF. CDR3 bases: TGTGCCAGCTCGGGACTAGGGAACACCGGGGAGCTGTTTTTT.

CDR3 nucleotides: TGTGCCAGCAGCTTAGACAGGGGAGCCTACAATGAGCAGTTCTTC. Translated, it gives CASSLDRGAYNEQFF. The gene calls are TRBV7-9 and TRBJ2-1; 7 positions match TRBD1. This CDR3 region has 15 residues. Germline V gene data show CDR1 as SEHNR and CDR2 as FQNEAQ (reference sequence). Germline trimming cut 1 base from V and 2 bases from J; bases unmatched to any gene: 2.

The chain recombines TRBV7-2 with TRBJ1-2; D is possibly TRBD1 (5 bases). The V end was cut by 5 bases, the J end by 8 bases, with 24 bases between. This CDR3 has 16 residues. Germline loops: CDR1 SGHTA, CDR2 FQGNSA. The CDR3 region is CASSLTDRGWGGGYTF. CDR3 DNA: TGTGCCAGCAGCCTAACAGACCGGGGTTGGGGCGGAGGCTACACCTTC.

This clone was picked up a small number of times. The CDR3 sequence is CASSVGAGSADTQYF. The CDR3 bases are TGTGCCAGCAGCGTAGGGGCGGGATCCGCAGATACGCAGTATTTT. V is TRBV9 and J is TRBJ2-3, with a possible D match to TRBD2 (6 bases). The CDR3 spans 15 residues. V gave up 0 bases and J gave up 4 bases, with 12 bases separating them. The germline CDR1 and CDR2 sequences are SGDLS and YYNGEE.

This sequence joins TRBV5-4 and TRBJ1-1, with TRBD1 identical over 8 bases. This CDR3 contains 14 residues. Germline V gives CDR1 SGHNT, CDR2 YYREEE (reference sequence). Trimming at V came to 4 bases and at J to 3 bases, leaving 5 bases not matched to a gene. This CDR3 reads CASSHADRDTEAFF. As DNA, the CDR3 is TGTGCCAGCAGCCATGCGGACAGGGACACTGAAGCTTTCTTT.

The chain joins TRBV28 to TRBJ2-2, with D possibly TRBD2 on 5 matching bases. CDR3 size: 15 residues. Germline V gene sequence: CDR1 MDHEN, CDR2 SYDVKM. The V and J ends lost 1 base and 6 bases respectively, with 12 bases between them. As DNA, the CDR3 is TGTGCCAGCAGTTTATCCCGGGCGGGTGCCGGGGAGCTGTTTTTT. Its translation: CASSLSRAGAGELFF.

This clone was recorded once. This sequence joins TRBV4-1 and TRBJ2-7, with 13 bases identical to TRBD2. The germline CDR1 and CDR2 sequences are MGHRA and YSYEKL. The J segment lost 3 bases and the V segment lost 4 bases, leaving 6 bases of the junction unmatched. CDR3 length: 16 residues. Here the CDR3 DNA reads TGCGCCAGCAGCCCCTCCTGGACTAGCGGGGGCTACGAGCAGTACTTC. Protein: CASSPSWTSGGYEQYF.

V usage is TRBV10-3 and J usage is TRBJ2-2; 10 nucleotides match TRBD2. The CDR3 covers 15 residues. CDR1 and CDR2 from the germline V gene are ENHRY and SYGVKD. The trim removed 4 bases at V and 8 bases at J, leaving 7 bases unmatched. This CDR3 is CAISGSSGSSGELFF. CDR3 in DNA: TGTGCCATCAGTGGATCTAGCGGGAGCAGTGGGGAGCTGTTTTTT.

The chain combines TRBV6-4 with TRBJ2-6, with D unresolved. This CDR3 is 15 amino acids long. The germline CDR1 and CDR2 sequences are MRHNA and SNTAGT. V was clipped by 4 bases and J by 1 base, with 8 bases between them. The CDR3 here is CASSVHGSGANVLTF. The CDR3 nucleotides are TGTGCCAGCAGTGTTCACGGATCTGGGGCCAACGTCCTGACTTTC.

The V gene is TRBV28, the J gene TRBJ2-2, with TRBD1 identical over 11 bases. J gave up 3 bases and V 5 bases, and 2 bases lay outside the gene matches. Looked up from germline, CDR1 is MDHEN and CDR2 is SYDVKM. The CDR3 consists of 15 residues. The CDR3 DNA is TGTGCCAGCAGTGGACAGGGGGCGCACACCGGGGAGCTGTTTTTT. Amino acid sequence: CASSGQGAHTGELFF.

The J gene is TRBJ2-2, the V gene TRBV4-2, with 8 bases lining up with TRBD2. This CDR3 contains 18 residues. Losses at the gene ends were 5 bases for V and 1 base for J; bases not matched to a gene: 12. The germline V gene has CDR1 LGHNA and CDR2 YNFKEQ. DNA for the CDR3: TGTGCCAGCAGCTCCCGGCGGCGGGGGGCACGGAACACCGGGGAGCTGTTTTTT. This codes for CASSSRRRGARNTGELFF.